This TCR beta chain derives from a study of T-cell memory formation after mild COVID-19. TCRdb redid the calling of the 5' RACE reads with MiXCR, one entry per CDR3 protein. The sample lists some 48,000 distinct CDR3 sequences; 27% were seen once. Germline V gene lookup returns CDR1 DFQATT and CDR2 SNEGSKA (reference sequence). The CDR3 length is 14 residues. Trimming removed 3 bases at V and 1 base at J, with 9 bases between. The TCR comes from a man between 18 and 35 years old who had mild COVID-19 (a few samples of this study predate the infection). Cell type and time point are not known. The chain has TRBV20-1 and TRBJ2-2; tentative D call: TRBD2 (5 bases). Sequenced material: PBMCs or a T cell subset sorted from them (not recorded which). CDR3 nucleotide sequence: TGCAGTGCTAGTTATCGGGGGAACACCGGGGAGCTGTTTTTT. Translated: CSASYRGNTGELFF.